Listed here is a single TCR beta chain. Its specificity is unknown. The nonmyeloablative bone marrow transplants came from related graft donors, with transient mixed chimerism. Thawed PBMCs were FACS-sorted into unstimulated CD4+CD25+CD127- regulatory T cells, CD4+CD25- non-regulatory cells, CD4 and CD8 cells. The CDR3 is 21 residues long. V lost 7 bases, J lost 1 base, and 36 bases lay in between. Germline CDR1 reads SQVTM; CDR2 reads ANQGSEA. Profiling relied on immunoSEQ multiplex PCR, and the TCRdb table lists in-frame clones only, not all of them. Of about 81,000 clones in the sample, around nine tenths were seen once. The data derive from a study of Tregs in tolerant kidney transplant recipients. Study-wide points: Validation in larger populations is needed because few patients were studied.

The rearrangement joins TRBV29-1 to TRBJ2-3; a weak D match, TRBD1 (12 bases). The origin of this receptor is a human patient who received a combined kidney and bone marrow transplant. The graft donor may have contributed some T cells. Sample: CD4+ T cells from blood (PBMCs), taken 24 months after the transplant. CDR3: CSGRDRGRDSGRARGTDTQYF. The CDR3, as DNA: TGCAGCGGACGGGACAGGGGGCGAGATAGCGGGAGGGCCAGGGGCACAGATACGCAGTATTTT.